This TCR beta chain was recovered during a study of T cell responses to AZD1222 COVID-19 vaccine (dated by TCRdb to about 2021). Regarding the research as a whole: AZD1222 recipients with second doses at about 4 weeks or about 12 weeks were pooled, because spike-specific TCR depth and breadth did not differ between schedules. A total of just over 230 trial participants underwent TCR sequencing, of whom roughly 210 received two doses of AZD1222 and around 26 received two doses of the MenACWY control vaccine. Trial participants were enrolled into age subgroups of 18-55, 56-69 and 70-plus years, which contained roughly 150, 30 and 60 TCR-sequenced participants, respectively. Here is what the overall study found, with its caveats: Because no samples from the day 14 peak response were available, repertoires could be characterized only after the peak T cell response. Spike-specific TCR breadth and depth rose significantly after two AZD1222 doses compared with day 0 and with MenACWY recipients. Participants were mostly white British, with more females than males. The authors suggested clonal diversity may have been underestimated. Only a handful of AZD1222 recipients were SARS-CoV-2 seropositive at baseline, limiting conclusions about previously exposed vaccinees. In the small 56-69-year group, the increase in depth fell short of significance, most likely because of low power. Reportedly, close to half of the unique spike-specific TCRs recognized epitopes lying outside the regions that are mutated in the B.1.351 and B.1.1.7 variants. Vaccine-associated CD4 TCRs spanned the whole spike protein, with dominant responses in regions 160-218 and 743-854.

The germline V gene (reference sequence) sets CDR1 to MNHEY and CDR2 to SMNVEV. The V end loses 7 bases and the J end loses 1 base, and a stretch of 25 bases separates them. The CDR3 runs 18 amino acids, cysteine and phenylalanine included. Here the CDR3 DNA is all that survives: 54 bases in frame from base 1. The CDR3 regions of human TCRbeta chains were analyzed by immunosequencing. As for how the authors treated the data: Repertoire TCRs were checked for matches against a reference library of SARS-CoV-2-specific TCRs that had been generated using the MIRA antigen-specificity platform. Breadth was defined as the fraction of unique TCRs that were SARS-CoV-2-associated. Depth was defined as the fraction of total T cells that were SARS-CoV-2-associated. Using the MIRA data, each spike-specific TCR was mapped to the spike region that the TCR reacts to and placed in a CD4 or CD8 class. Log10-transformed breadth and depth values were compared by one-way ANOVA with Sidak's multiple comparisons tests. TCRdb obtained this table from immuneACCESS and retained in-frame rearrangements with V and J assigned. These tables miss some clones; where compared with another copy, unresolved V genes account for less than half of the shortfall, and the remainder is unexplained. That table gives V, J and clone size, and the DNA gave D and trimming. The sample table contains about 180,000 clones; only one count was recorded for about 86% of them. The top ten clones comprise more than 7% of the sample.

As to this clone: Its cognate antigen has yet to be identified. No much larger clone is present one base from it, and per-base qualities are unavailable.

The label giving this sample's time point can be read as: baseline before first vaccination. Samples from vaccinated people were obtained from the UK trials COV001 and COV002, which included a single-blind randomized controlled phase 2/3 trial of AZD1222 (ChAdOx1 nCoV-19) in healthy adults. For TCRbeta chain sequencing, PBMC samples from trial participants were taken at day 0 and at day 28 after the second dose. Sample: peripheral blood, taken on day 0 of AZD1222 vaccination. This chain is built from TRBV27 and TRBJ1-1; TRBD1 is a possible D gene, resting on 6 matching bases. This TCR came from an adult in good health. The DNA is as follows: TGTGCCAGCACCCCTGCGGTCGGGGGGCTCGGGGGGAACACTGAAGCTTTCTTT. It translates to CASTPAVGGLGGNTEAFF.